This note documents a single TCR beta chain sequence. Its antigen is as yet unknown. PCR used 60 Vbeta primers and 13 Jbeta primers. The assay was immunoSEQ multiplex PCR, and TCRdb's table has in-frame clones only and misses some. The table lists 120,000 or so clones, roughly 15% of them singletons. This specimen comes from a study of cytomegalovirus exposure and HLA in healthy donors. The overall study: Falling in the Caucasian-associated ancestry cluster were 80% to 90% of some 400 genotyped donors. General observations from the study: Equally common other TCR beta chains were less clonally expanded than HLA-associated ones, a later analysis found.

The CDR3 has 13 amino acids. Deletions cut 5 bases from V and 1 base from J, with 9 bases between. Germline CDR1 SGHDT, CDR2 YYEEEE. This receptor was taken from a female donor in good health and CMV-seropositive. The chain joins TRBV5-6 to TRBJ2-5; D unresolved. The sample consisted of PBMCs. The CDR3 here is CASRIQTQETQYF. The CDR3 DNA follows: TGTGCCAGCAGGATACAGACCCAAGAGACCCAGTACTTC.